This record concerns one T cell receptor (beta chain) sequence. This clone's antigen is unknown. There are no base qualities to consult, and no much larger clone falls within one base. The immunoSEQ Assay was used to sequence TCR beta CDR3 regions from DNA. Concerning the study's data processing: T cell density was computed as TCR beta template counts normalized to usable DNA estimated by amplifying housekeeping genes. Richness was estimated with the preseqR package, extrapolating to 400,000 templates for PBMC samples and 120,000 templates for tissue samples. Clonality was defined by subtracting Pielou's evenness from one. To identify tissue-enriched TCRs, differential abundance testing was run on productive amino-acid clonotypes with a minimum total count of 5 and an alpha of 0.1. The Jaccard Index and the Morisita Overlap Index were used to measure repertoire overlap between compartments. GLIPH grouped TCR beta CDR3s together with public tetramer-defined viral CDR3s, and a viral motif had to include at least three viral sequences and also show V-gene enrichment. This is the immuneACCESS table as TCRdb keeps it, with only in-frame sequences that have V and J called. A part of the clones is gone; compared with another copy, unresolved V genes explain less than half, and the rest is unexplained. V and J calls and clone size are copied from that table; D and trimming were computed from the DNA. In this sample the table shows tens of thousands of clones, about four fifths of which occur a single time. 36% of the sample belongs to the ten largest clones.

This record comes from a study of T cells in localized non-small cell lung cancer (TCRdb year 2020). Notes on the research overall: T cell repertoires of 236 early-stage NSCLC patients were analyzed, with tumors being compared against uninvolved tumor-adjacent lungs. NSCLC patients had a mean age of approximately 66 years, and 129 were male and around 110 female. The cohort consisted of approximately 240 treatment-naive NSCLC patients whose localized lung tumors had been resected. Study-wide conclusions, independent of this receptor: Because multi-region sequencing of the tumors was not done, intratumor heterogeneity could not be ruled out. Of the top 100 tumor clones, a median of roughly 53 were detected in paired uninvolved adjacent lung; roughly 26 were also among that lung's top 100. The highest T cell clonality was observed in uninvolved tumor-adjacent lung, where clonality exceeded that of tumor, suggesting that antigenic responses were more focused in uninvolved tumor-adjacent lung. Because the study design was exploratory, TCR variables were selected using unadjusted p-values without false-discovery rate correction. Longer overall survival was associated with higher T cell density in blood, whereas shorter survival was associated with higher clonality in adjacent lung.

Sequences LGHNT (CDR1) and FRNRAP (CDR2) are obtained from the germline V gene. The CDR3 holds 14 amino acids from the cysteine to the phenylalanine. Only the CDR3 DNA is retained, 42 bases long and in frame from the first base. The germline ends are 13 bases apart after V is trimmed by 1 base and J by 7 bases. At diagnosis, peripheral blood, uninvolved tumor-adjacent lung and tumor were collected and stored as a combination of fresh-frozen and FFPE material. For TCR repertoire profiling, the blood samples were analyzed as peripheral blood mononuclear cells. This receptor was identified in a male donor older than 55 with stage II squamous cell lung carcinoma. The rearranged chain carries TRBV12-5 and TRBJ2-5; no D gene call is confident. Sample: peripheral blood, taken before any cancer treatment. The bases read TGTGCTAGTGGTTTGGGCCCACCCCGAGGGACCCAGTACTTC. Its coded protein is CASGLGPPRGTQYF.